A selection of T cell receptor beta chains follows, all from one sample in a study of T cell changes during pregnancy in multiple sclerosis. Method: immunoSEQ multiplex PCR; TCRdb's copy keeps in-frame clones and lacks some. The table records about 42,000 clones, approximately 92% of them present only once. Material: CD4+ T cells from peripheral blood mononuclear cells, obtained after pregnancy. The origin of the receptors is a female donor in good health, enrolled as a control in a pregnancy study. CDR3s include the opening cysteine and the closing phenylalanine or tryptophan. D genes are given only for firm matches. Clone size is stated in some rows and not others, as once, few, many or a class when expanded.

d_call	v_call	clone_size	cdr3_length	j_call	cdr3_aa	cdr3_nt
.	TRBV4-3	.	15	TRBJ1-1	CASSQDWGGNTEAFF	TGCGCCAGCAGCCAAGATTGGGGGGGGAACACTGAAGCTTTCTTT
.	TRBV5-1	once	11	TRBJ1-2	CASSLDGVATF	TGCGCCAGCAGCTTGGACGGAGTTGCCACCTTC
TRBD2	TRBV5-1	.	15	TRBJ2-3	CASSSGLAGEDTQYF	TGCGCCAGCAGCTCCGGACTAGCGGGGGAAGATACGCAGTATTTT
.	TRBV9	.	12	TRBJ2-5	CASSVPGETQYF	TGTGCCAGCAGCGTCCCAGGGGAGACCCAGTACTTC
.	TRBV7-9	.	15	TRBJ1-1	CASSHDRPIGIQAFF	TGTGCCAGCAGCCACGACAGGCCTATCGGGATTCAAGCTTTCTTT
TRBD2	TRBV18	.	14	TRBJ2-3	CASSSGRGGDTQYF	TGTGCCAGCTCAAGCGGACGGGGAGGGGATACGCAGTATTTT
.	TRBV28	.	12	TRBJ2-5	CASSPRGRTQYF	TGTGCCAGCAGTCCCAGAGGGCGGACCCAGTACTTC
.	TRBV6-1	.	13	TRBJ1-2	CASRIPGSYGYTF	TGTGCCAGCAGGATACCCGGTAGCTATGGCTACACCTTC
TRBD1	TRBV10-2	.	15	TRBJ2-7	CASSPGTGYPYEQYF	TGCGCCAGCAGTCCTGGGACAGGGTATCCTTACGAGCAGTACTTC
.	TRBV18	.	14	TRBJ1-1	CASSPPEANTEAFF	TGTGCCAGCTCACCTCCCGAGGCGAACACTGAAGCTTTCTTT
TRBD1	TRBV2	few	13	TRBJ1-4	CASRGQGFEKLFF	TGTGCCAGCCGGGGACAGGGGTTTGAAAAACTGTTTTTT
TRBD2	TRBV28	.	13	TRBJ2-1	CASSSGTRMEQFF	TGTGCCAGCAGCTCCGGGACTAGAATGGAACAGTTCTTC
.	TRBV6-1	.	12	TRBJ2-7	CASKTQVNEQYF	TGTGCCAGCAAAACCCAGGTCAACGAGCAGTACTTC
.	TRBV4-1	.	16	TRBJ1-4	CASSPPDRDYGEKLFF	TGCGCCAGCAGCCCTCCCGACCGGGATTATGGTGAAAAACTGTTTTTT
TRBD2	TRBV7-9	once	14	TRBJ2-1	CASSQNLAGGEQFF	TGTGCCAGCAGCCAAAACCTAGCGGGTGGTGAGCAGTTCTTC
.	TRBV28	.	13	TRBJ2-3	CATAYSSTDTQYF	TGTGCCACCGCCTATTCTAGCACAGATACGCAGTATTTT
.	TRBV7-8	.	17	TRBJ1-3	CASSSSGIGFSGNTIYF	TGTGCCAGCAGCTCGTCAGGGATCGGCTTCTCTGGAAACACCATATATTTT
.	TRBV2	.	13	TRBJ2-1	CATSRSSYNEQFF	TGTGCCACCTCCCGGAGCTCCTACAATGAGCAGTTCTTC
.	TRBV9	.	13	TRBJ2-4	CASSVDEYPIQYF	TGTGCCAGCAGCGTAGATGAGTATCCCATTCAGTACTTC
TRBD1	TRBV5-1	once	14	TRBJ1-3	CASSPRGSGNTIYF	TGCGCCAGCAGCCCCAGGGGGTCTGGAAACACCATATATTTT
.	TRBV27	.	15	TRBJ1-1	CASSLTGISNTEAFF	TGTGCCAGCAGTTTAACAGGGATATCGAACACTGAAGCTTTCTTT
.	TRBV15	once	13	TRBJ1-6	CATSRVGNSPLHF	TGTGCCACCAGCAGAGTCGGGAATTCACCCCTCCACTTT
.	TRBV2	.	12	TRBJ2-3	CASALSGDTQYF	TGTGCCAGCGCCCTCAGCGGAGATACGCAGTATTTT
.	TRBV21-1	.	13	TRBJ1-2	CASPLVAGGGYTF	TGTGCCAGCCCCCTCGTGGCGGGAGGTGGCTACACCTTC
.	TRBV19	.	13	TRBJ1-1	CASSIGRFTEAFF	TGTGCCAGTAGTATAGGGAGGTTCACTGAAGCTTTCTTT
TRBD1	TRBV7-9	once	18	TRBJ1-5	CASSGHRTGGKSNQPQHF	TGTGCCAGCAGCGGCCACCGTACAGGGGGCAAGAGCAATCAGCCCCAGCATTTT
TRBD2	TRBV7-3	once	14	TRBJ2-5	CASSTLAHQETQYF	TGTGCCAGCAGCACACTAGCGCATCAAGAGACCCAGTACTTC
TRBD1	TRBV27	.	14	TRBJ2-2	CASRGTGGAGELFF	TGTGCCAGCAGGGGGACAGGAGGGGCCGGGGAGCTGTTTTTT
TRBD1	TRBV12-5	once	13	TRBJ2-1	CASGFWDRAEQFF	TGTGCTAGTGGTTTCTGGGACAGGGCTGAGCAGTTCTTC
TRBD1	TRBV28	.	13	TRBJ2-3	CASSSAGGDTQYF	TGTGCCAGCAGTTCCGCAGGGGGAGATACGCAGTATTTT
.	TRBV28	.	14	TRBJ1-5	CASRSDLSNQPQHF	TGTGCCAGCAGGTCAGATCTTAGCAATCAGCCCCAGCATTTT
TRBD1	TRBV28	once	19	TRBJ2-3	CASSSPPGVWTGGSDTQYF	TGTGCCAGCAGTTCCCCCCCAGGCGTTTGGACAGGGGGTTCAGATACGCAGTATTTT
TRBD1	TRBV29-1	once	16	TRBJ2-1	CSVGRQGTISIDEQFF	TGCAGCGTTGGCCGACAGGGTACTATATCGATCGATGAGCAGTTCTTC
.	TRBV21-1	once	16	TRBJ1-1	CASSQTGREGNTEAFF	TGTGCCAGCAGCCAAACAGGGAGGGAAGGGAACACTGAAGCTTTCTTT
TRBD1	TRBV27	.	16	TRBJ2-2	CASSLGSGGLTGELFF	TGTGCCAGCAGTTTAGGGTCAGGGGGCCTCACCGGGGAGCTGTTTTTT
TRBD2	TRBV9	.	15	TRBJ2-1	CASSLRLATYNEQFF	TGTGCCAGCAGCCTACGACTAGCGACCTACAATGAGCAGTTCTTC
.	TRBV11-2	.	15	TRBJ2-7	CASSLGQGHSYEQYF	TGTGCCAGCAGCTTGGGGCAGGGGCATTCCTACGAGCAGTACTTC
TRBD1	TRBV5-6	.	16	TRBJ2-7	CASSPGGGQGRGEQYF	TGTGCCAGCAGCCCGGGTGGGGGACAGGGGAGAGGCGAGCAGTACTTC
TRBD2	TRBV4-3	.	17	TRBJ2-2	CASSQDPAGGEPGELFF	TGCGCCAGCAGCCAAGATCCGGCGGGAGGCGAGCCCGGGGAGCTGTTTTTT
.	TRBV6-5	.	14	TRBJ2-7	CASSYRIGIYEQYF	TGTGCCAGCAGTTACCGGATCGGGATCTACGAGCAGTACTTC
TRBD2	TRBV30	.	13	TRBJ2-5	CAWGRDFQETQYF	TGTGCCTGGGGGAGGGATTTCCAAGAGACCCAGTACTTC